The 8 T cell receptor beta chains below come from one sample, sequenced in a study of human thymus T cells. Thymic samples were excised during corrective heart operations. The table came from immunoSEQ multiplex PCR; TCRdb's copy has only in-frame clones and leaves some out. The repertoire has about 130,000 clones, around 94% of them found once; the top ten carry around 0.025%. The sample taken for sequencing was thymus tissue. The source is a boy in the first two years of life with a congenital heart defect but otherwise immunologically healthy.

The CDR3 loop is CASSSGQVGEQFF. CDR3 nucleotide sequence: TGTGCCAGCAGCTCTGGACAGGTCGGTGAGCAGTTCTTC. The rearrangement uses TRBV7-9 and TRBJ2-1, with 7 bases fitting TRBD1. The CDR3 has 13 residues. J lost 9 bases, V lost 4 bases, and 6 bases had no gene match. Germline CDR1 and CDR2: SEHNR and FQNEAQ (reference sequence).

V usage is TRBV2 and J usage is TRBJ2-7, with D tentatively TRBD1 or TRBD2 (5 bases each). The V end lost 8 bases, the J end lost 0 bases, and 26 bases lay between the germline ends. This CDR3 is 18 amino acids long. Germline CDR1 SNHLY, CDR2 FYNNEI. DNA of the CDR3: TGTGCCAGCGCCGGGACCCATCTCACGACACGCCTCTCCTACGAGCAGTACTTC. Translation gives CASAGTHLTTRLSYEQYF.

In this sample, this clone turned up once. The rearrangement uses TRBV28 and TRBJ2-7; 10 bases are a match to TRBD2. Trimming cost V 6 bases and J 3 bases; bases outside gene matches: 11. Germline V CDR1 and CDR2: MDHEN, SYDVKM. This CDR3 is built from 16 residues. The CDR3 DNA reads as TGTGCCAGCAGCGGAGTGAGGACTAGCGGATACTACGAGCAGTACTTC. Residues: CASSGVRTSGYYEQYF.

The DNA for the CDR3 is TGTGCCAGCAGCGATAGGCCAGGAGAGGAGCCCCAGCATTTT. Translating it yields CASSDRPGEEPQHF. The chain combines TRBV9 with TRBJ1-5, with D unresolved. The CDR3 length is 14 residues. Germline V gene sequence: CDR1 SGDLS, CDR2 YYNGEE. With 3 bases removed from V and 8 bases from J, the gap between germline ends came to 15 bases.

The chain is built from TRBV7-9 and TRBJ1-4; the D is unclear. V lost 0 bases, J lost 4 bases, and 9 bases lay in between. The CDR3 length is 15 residues. Germline assignment: CDR1 SEHNR and CDR2 FQNEAQ (reference sequence). CDR3 DNA: TGTGCCAGCAGCTTAGCCGCATTTTTTAATGAAAAACTGTTTTTT. Amino acid sequence: CASSLAAFFNEKLFF.

The rearrangement uses TRBV7-9 and TRBJ1-5; 7 bases agree with TRBD1. CDR1 is SEHNR and CDR2 is FQNEAQ in the germline V gene (reference sequence). The CDR3 consists of 17 residues. The ends lost 0 bases at V and 5 bases at J; junction bases unmatched: 10. The DNA of the CDR3 is TGTGCCAGCAGCTTAGCGGGTGGTGCAGGGGGACATCAGCCCCAGCATTTT. Translated: CASSLAGGAGGHQPQHF.

CDR3: CASSLEAGAVYGYTF. CDR3 in DNA: TGCGCCAGCAGCTTGGAGGCGGGGGCAGTATATGGCTACACCTTC. J is TRBJ1-2 and V is TRBV5-1, with D possibly TRBD1 on 6 matching bases. Germline V gene lookup returns CDR1 SGHRS and CDR2 YFSETQ. Trimming took 0 bases from V and 5 from J, leaving 14 bases between them. This CDR3 has 15 amino acids.

The V call is TRBV7-3, the J call TRBJ2-3; D remains unclear. Trimming removed 5 bases from V and 9 bases from J, with 15 bases in between. CDR1 and CDR2 from the germline V gene are SGHTA and FQGTGA. The CDR3 totals 13 residues. The CDR3 spells CASSPTKSGTQYF. Written as DNA, the CDR3 is TGTGCCAGCAGCCCTACAAAATCAGGCACGCAGTATTTT.